Sequencing of this TCR beta chain was carried out in a study of immune evolution from preneoplasia to lung adenocarcinoma. Looking at the study overall: HLA loss of heterozygosity: around 6.5% AIS, about 15% MIA, about 32% ADC, none AAH.

Comment on this clone: Its target is unknown.

The CDR3 extends over 16 amino acids. CDR1 SNHLY and CDR2 FYNNEI come from the germline V gene. Trimming cost V 1 base and J 0 bases, with 10 bases left between them. Patients had resection in Japan or China between the mid-2010s and the late 2010s. Notes on the study in general: From normal lung to invasive adenocarcinoma, top clone frequencies appeared to decrease. Normal lung had highest clonality; later lesions appeared denser, more diverse.

Some clones are missing from TCRdb's copy, which holds only in-frame ones; the method was immunoSEQ multiplex PCR. Altogether 4,000 or so clones are present, about four fifths being singletons, with the ten largest covering about 6.7%. This clonotype was sampled from a person aged 65 to 85 with invasive lung adenocarcinoma. The genes are TRBV2 and TRBJ2-4; D gene unclear. Sequencing was performed on FFPE invasive lung adenocarcinoma tissue. In nucleotides, the CDR3 is TGTGCCAGCAGTGAAGGATGGAGCCTAGCCAAAAACATTCAGTACTTC. Its protein product is CASSEGWSLAKNIQYF.